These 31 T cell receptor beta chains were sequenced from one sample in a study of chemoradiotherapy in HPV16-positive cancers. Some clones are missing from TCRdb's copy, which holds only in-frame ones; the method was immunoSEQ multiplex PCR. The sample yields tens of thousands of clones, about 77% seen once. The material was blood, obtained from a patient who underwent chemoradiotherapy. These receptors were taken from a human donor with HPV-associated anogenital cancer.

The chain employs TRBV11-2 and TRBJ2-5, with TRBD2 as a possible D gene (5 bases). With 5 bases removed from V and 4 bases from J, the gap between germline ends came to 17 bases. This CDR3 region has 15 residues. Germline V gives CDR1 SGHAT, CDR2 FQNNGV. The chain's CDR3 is CASSAPLTRRETQYF. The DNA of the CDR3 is TGTGCCAGCAGCGCCCCCCTTACTAGGAGAGAGACCCAGTACTTC. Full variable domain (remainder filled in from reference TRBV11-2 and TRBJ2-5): EAGVAQSPRYKIIEKRQSVAFWCNPISGHATLYWYQQILGQGPKLLIQFQNNGVVDDSQLPKDRFSAERLKGVDSTLKIQPAKLEDSAVYLCASSAPLTRRETQYFGPGTRLLVL.

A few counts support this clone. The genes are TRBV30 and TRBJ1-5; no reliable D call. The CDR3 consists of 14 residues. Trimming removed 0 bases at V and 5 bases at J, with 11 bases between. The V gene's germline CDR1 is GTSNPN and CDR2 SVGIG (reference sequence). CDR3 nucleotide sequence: TGTGCCTGGAGTGTAATGGGTGTGGATCAGCCCCAGCATTTT. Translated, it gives CAWSVMGVDQPQHF.

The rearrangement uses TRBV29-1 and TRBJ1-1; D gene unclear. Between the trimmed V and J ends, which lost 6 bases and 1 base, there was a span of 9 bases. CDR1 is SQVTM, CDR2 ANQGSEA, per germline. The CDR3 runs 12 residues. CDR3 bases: TGCAGCGTAAGCGTGGCGAACACTGAAGCTTTCTTT. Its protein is CSVSVANTEAFF. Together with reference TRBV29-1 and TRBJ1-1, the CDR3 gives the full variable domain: SAVISQKPSRDICQRGTSLTIQCQVDSQVTMMFWYRQQPGQSLTLIATANQGSEATYESGFVIDKFPISRPNLTFSTLTVSNMSPEDSSIYLCSVSVANTEAFFGQGTRLTVV.

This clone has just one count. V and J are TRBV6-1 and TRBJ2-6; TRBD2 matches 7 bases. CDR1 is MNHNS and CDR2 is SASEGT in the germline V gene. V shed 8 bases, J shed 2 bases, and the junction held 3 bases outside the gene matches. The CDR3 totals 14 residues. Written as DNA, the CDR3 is TGTGCCAGCTGGGAGGGTGCTGGGGCCAACGTCCTGACTTTC. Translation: CASWEGAGANVLTF.

CDR3 sequence (DNA): TGCGCCAGCAGAGGAGGGGAAGAGACCCAGTACTTC. Translation gives CASRGGEETQYF. V usage is TRBV5-1 and J usage is TRBJ2-5, with D tentatively TRBD2 (6 bases). Germline V CDR1 and CDR2: SGHRS, YFSETQ. The CDR3 is 12 amino acids. V was cut by 5 bases and J by 3 bases, with 8 bases left in between.

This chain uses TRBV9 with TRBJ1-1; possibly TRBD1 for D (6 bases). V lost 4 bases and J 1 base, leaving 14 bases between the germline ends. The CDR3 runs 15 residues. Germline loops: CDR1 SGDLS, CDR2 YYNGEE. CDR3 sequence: CASSYEQGRNTEAFF. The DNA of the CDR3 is TGTGCCAGCAGCTACGAACAGGGCAGGAACACTGAAGCTTTCTTT.

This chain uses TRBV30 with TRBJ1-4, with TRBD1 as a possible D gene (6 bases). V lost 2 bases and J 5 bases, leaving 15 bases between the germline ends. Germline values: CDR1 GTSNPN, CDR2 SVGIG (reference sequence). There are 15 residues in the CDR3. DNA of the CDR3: TGTGCCTGGAGTCCGGGGGGCAGGGAGAATGAAAAACTGTTTTTT. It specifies CAWSPGGRENEKLFF.

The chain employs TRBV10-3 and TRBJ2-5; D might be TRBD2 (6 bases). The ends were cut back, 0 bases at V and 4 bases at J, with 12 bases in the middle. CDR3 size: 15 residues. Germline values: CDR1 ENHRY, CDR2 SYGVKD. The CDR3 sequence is CAISESMGGIETQYF. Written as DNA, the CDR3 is TGTGCCATCAGTGAGTCCATGGGGGGAATAGAGACCCAGTACTTC.

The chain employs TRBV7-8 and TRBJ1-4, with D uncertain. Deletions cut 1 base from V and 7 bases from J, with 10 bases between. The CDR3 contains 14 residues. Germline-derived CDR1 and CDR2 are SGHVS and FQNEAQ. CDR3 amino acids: CASSLESQSEKLFF. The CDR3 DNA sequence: TGTGCCAGCAGCTTAGAATCACAGTCTGAAAAACTGTTTTTT. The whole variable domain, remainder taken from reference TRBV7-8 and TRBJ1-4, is GAGVSQSPRYKVAKRGQDVALRCDPISGHVSLFWYQQALGQGPEFLTYFQNEAQLDKSGLPSDRFFAERPEGSVSTLKIQRTQQEDSAVYLCASSLESQSEKLFFGSGTQLSVL.

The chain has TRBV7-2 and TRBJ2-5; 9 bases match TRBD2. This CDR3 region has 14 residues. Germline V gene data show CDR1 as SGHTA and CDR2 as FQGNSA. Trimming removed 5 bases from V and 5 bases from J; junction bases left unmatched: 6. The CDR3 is CASSAGGPRETQYF. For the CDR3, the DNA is TGTGCCAGCAGCGCGGGGGGGCCACGGGAGACCCAGTACTTC.

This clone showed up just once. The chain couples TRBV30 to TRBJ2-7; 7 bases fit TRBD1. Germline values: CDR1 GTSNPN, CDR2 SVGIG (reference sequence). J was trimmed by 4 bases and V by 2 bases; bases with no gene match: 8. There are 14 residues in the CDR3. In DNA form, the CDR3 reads TGTGCCTGGAGTTTAATACAGGGGAAATACGAGCAGTACTTC. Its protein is CAWSLIQGKYEQYF.

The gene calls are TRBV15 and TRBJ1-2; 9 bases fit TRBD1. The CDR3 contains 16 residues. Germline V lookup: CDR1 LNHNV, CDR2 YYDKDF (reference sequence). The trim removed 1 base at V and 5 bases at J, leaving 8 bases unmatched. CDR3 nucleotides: TGTGCCACCAGCAGAGGGGGGCAAGGACAGGGGTATGGCTACACCTTC. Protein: CATSRGGQGQGYGYTF.

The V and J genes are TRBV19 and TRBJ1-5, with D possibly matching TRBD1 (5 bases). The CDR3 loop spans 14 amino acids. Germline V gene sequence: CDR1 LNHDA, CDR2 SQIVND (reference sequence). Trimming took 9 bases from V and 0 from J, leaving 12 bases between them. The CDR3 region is CASRKGYSNQPQHF. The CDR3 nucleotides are TGTGCCAGCAGAAAGGGGTATAGCAATCAGCCCCAGCATTTT.

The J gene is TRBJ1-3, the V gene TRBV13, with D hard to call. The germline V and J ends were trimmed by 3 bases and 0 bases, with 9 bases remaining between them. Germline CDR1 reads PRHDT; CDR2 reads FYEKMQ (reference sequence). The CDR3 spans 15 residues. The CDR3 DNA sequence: TGTGCCAGCAGCTTGGAAGGGCGCTCTGGAAACACCATATATTTT. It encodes CASSLEGRSGNTIYF.

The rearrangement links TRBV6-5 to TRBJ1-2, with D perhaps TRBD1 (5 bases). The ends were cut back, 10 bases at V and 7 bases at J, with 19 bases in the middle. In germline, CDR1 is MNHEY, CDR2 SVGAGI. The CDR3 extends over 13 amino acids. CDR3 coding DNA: TGTGCCACGATGAGGGACGTCGGCTCTGGCTACACCTTC. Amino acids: CATMRDVGSGYTF.

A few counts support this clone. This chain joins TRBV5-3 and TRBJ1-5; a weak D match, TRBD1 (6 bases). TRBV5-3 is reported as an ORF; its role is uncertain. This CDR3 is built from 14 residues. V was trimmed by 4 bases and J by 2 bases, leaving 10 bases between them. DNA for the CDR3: TGTGCCAGAAGCGTAGGACAGCGCAATCAGCCCCAGCATTTT. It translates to CARSVGQRNQPQHF.

Here the CDR3 DNA reads TGTGCCAGCAGTTACGACGGGACAGCGGATCAGCCCCAGCATTTT. This encodes CASSYDGTADQPQHF. The gene calls are TRBV6-5 and TRBJ1-5, with 7 bases matching TRBD1. CDR1 is MNHEY and CDR2 is SVGAGI in the germline V gene. The CDR3 extends over 15 amino acids. Unmatched junction bases numbered 6, after V lost 2 bases and J lost 5 bases.

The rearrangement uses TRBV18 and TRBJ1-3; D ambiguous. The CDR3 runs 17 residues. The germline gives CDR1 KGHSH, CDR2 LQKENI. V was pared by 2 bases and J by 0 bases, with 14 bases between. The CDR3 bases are TGTGCCAGCTCACCAGGAACAGCGCTTAACTCTGGAAACACCATATATTTT. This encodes CASSPGTALNSGNTIYF.

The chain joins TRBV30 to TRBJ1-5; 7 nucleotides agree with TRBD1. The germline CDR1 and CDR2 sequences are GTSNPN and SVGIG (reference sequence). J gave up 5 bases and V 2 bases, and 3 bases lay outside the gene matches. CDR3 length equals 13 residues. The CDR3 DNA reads TGTGCCTGGAGTACAGGGGTGGATCAGCCCCAGCATTTT. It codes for CAWSTGVDQPQHF.

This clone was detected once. The CDR3 protein is CASSRDNSPLHF. The CDR3 DNA follows: TGTGCCAGCTCCCGGGATAATTCACCCCTCCACTTT. The chain uses TRBV18 and TRBJ1-6; D is undetermined. Germline-derived CDR1 and CDR2 are KGHSH and LQKENI. The germline V and J ends were trimmed by 6 bases and 5 bases, with 5 bases remaining between them. CDR3 length equals 12 residues. Filled out from reference TRBV18 and TRBJ1-6, the complete variable domain reads NAGVMQNPRHLVRRRGQEARLRCSPMKGHSHVYWYRQLPEEGLKFMVYLQKENIIDESGMPKERFSAEFPKEGPSILRIQQVVRGDSAAYFCASSRDNSPLHFGNGTRLTVT.

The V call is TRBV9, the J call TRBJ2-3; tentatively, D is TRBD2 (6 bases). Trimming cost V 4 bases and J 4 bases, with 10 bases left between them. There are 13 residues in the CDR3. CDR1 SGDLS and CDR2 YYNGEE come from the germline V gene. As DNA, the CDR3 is TGTGCCAGCAGCTACGGAGGGGCAGATACGCAGTATTTT. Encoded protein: CASSYGGADTQYF.

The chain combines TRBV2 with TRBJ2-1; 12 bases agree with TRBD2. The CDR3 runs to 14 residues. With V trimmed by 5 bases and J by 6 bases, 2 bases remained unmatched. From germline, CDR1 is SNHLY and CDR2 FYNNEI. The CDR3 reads CASSQLAGGNEQFF. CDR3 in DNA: TGTGCCAGCAGTCAACTAGCGGGGGGCAATGAGCAGTTCTTC.

CDR3 nucleotide sequence: TGTGCCAGCTCACCGGGACAGAGCTCCTACGAGCAGTACTTC. Its translation: CASSPGQSSYEQYF. The chain is built from TRBV18 and TRBJ2-7; 7 bases are a match to TRBD1. V trimming: 3 bases; J trimming: 0 bases; junction bases outside the gene matches: 2. CDR1 KGHSH and CDR2 LQKENI come from the germline V gene. The CDR3 sequence is 14 residues long.

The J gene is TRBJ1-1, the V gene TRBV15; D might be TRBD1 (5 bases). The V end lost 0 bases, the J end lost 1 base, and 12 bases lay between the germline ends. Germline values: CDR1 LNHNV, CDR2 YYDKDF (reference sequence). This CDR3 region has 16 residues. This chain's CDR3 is CATSRDGAGTNTEAFF. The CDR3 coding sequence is TGTGCCACCAGCAGAGATGGGGCAGGGACGAACACTGAAGCTTTCTTT.

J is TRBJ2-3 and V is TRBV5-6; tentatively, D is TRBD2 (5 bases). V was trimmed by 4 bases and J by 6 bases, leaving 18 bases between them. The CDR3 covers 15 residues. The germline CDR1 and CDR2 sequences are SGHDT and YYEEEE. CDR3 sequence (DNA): TGTGCCAGCAGCCCACCTTCACCTAGCAAGGATACGCAGTATTTT. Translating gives CASSPPSPSKDTQYF.

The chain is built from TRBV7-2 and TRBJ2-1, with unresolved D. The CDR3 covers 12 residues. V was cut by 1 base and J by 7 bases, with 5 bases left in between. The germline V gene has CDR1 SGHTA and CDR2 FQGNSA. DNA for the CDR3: TGTGCCAGCAGCTTAGGGCGGAATGAGCAGTTCTTC. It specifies CASSLGRNEQFF.

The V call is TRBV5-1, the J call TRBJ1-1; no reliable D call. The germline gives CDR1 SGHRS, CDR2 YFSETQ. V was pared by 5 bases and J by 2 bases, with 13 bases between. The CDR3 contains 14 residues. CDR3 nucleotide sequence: TGCGCCAGCAGTGTGGAAGTTTTTAACACTGAAGCTTTCTTT. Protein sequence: CASSVEVFNTEAFF.

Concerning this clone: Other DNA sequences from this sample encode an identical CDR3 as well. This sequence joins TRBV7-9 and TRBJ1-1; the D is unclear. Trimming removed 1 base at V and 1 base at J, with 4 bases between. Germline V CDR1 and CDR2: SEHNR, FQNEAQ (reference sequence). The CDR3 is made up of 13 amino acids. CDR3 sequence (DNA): TGTGCCAGCAGCTTAGAGGGGAACACTGAAGCTTTCTTT. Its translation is CASSLEGNTEAFF.

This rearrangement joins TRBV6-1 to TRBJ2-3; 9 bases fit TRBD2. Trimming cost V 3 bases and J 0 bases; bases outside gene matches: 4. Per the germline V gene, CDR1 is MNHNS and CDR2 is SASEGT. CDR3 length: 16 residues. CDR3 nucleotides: TGTGCCAGCAGTGAGTTAGCGGGGGCTAGCACAGATACGCAGTATTTT. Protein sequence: CASSELAGASTDTQYF.

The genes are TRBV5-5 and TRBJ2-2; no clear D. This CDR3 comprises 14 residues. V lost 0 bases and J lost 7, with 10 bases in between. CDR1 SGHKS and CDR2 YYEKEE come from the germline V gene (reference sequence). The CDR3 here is CASSLAEWGGELFF. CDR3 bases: TGTGCCAGCAGCTTGGCCGAGTGGGGCGGGGAGCTGTTTTTT.

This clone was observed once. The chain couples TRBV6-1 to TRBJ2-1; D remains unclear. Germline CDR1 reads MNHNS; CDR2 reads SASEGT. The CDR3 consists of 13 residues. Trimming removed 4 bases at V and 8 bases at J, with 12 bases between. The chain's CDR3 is CASSGISLHEQFF. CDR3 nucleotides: TGTGCCAGCAGTGGGATTAGCCTACATGAGCAGTTCTTC.